Listed here is a single T cell receptor beta chain. The data derive from a study of control samples from healthy donors and cancer patients. Here immunoSEQ multiplex PCR was the method, and the copy in TCRdb shows in-frame clones only, minus some. The sample lists some 70,000 clones, 83% seen once, with approximately 14% in the top ten. Deletions cut 6 bases from V and 4 bases from J, with 15 bases between. Germline CDR1 MDHEN, CDR2 SYDVKM. The CDR3 loop spans 14 amino acids. The rearrangement uses TRBV28 and TRBJ2-5, with no clear D. The sample taken for sequencing was blood. The sequence derives from a man aged 55 to 70 in good health. CDR3 in DNA: TGTGCCAGCAGCAAAACTCCGGACGGAGAGACCCAGTACTTC. The encoded protein is CASSKTPDGETQYF.